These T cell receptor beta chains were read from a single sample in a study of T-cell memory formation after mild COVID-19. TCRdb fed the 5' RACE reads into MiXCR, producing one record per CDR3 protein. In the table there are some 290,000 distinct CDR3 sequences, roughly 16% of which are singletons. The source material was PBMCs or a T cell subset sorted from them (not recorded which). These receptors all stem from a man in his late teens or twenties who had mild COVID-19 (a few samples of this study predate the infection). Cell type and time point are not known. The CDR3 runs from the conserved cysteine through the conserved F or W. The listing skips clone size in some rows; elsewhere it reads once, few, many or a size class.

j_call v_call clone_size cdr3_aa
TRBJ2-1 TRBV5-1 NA CASSYLGLAVHYNEQFF
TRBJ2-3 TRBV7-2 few CASSRVLDDTQYF
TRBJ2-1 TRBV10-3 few CAISDGIGDNEQFF
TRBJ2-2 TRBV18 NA CASSPIRTGRGTGELFF
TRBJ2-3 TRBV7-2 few CASSLVGGGDTDTQYF
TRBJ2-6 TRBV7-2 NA CASHRGEVVGANVLTF
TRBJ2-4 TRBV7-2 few CASSLGTDSFLDF
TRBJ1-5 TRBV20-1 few CSARRTVNQPQHF
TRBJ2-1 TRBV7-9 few CASSPRGGKPNEQFF
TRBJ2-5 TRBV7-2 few CASNRGQTQETQYF
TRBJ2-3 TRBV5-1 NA CASSTRVSTDTQYF
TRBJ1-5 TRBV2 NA CASSGEISPQHF
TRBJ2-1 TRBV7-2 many CASSSDRGSYNEQFF
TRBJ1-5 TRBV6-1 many CASSELSNQPQHF
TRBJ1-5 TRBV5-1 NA CASSEDGNQPQHF
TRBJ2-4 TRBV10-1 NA CASSEAGGTAIQYF
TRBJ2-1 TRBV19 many CASSISSYNEQFF
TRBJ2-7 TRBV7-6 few CASSPSRGRDNYEQYF
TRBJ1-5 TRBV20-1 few CSAHRTGAVNQPQHF
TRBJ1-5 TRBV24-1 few CATSDADRSNQPQHF
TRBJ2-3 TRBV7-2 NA CASSLGGVANTDTQYF
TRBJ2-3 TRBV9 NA CASSVGVSGGPDTQYF
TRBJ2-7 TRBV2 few CASGMGQESYEQYF
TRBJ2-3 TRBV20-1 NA CSASLQGSTDTQYF
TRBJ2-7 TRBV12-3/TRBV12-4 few CASRGTGSYEQYF
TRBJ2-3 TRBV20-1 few CSADIAGTTDTQYF
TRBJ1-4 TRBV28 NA CAGSPPGQGGEKLFF
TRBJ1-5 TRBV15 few CATSRDRGGEHNQPQHF
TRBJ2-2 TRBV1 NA CTSSQDTGRFGELFF
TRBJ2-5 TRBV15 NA CATSREVAGGEETQYF
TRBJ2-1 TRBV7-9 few CASSPVTSYNEQFF
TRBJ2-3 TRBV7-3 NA CASSLRGGSDTQYF
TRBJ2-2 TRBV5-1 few CASSKGTGNTGELFF
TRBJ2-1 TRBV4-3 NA CASSPHTQNEQFF
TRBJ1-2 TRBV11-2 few CASSKMRSGTGNGYTF
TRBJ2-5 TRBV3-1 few CASSQGSGGLGETQYF
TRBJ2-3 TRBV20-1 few CSAPDLDTGREDTQYF
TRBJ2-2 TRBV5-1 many CASSSSVTGHSTGELFF
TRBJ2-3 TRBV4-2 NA CASSQDANSRSDTQYF
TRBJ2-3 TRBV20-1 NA CSARPGGPVSDTQYF
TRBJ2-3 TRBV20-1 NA CSASEGGRDTQYF
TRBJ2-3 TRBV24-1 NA CATSTGLAGSDTQYF
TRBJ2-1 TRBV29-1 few CSVEGSSGAYNEQFF
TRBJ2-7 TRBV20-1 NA CSAREWGKGDVQQYF
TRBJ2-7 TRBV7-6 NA CASSLGGGRGGSEQYF
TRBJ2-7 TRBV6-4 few CASSAPVGGDEQYF
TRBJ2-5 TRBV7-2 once CASLGGTGFWETQYF
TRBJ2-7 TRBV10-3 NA CAISGGQGSRYEQYF
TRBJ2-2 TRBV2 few CASSVRRLAGLGTGELFF
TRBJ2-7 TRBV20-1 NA CSARLSSGPSYEQYF
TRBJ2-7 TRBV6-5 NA CASSYRGHTGEQYF
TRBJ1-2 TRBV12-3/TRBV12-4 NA CASSPNLGNYGYTF
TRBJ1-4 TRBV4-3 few CASSQVIETNEKLFF
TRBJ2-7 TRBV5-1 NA CASSYRGAEFYEQYF
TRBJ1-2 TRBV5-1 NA CASSLELPAAYGYTF
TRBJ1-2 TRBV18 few CASSPGDGNFYGYTF
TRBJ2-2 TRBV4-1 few CASSPRRGNTGELFF
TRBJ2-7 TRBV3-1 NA CASSRSRGGAQREQYF
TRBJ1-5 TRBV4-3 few CASSQDPHQPQHF